This TCR beta chain appears in the sequencing data of a study of B cell selection in AIRE deficiency. TCRdb's copy holds only in-frame clones and misses some; the assay was immunoSEQ multiplex PCR. The sample lists tens of thousands of clones, 95% to 98% occurring once. General study results and limits: CDR3s were shorter in shared Treg sequences, reflecting few non-templated nucleotide insertions.

Germline trimming cut 0 bases from V and 4 bases from J; bases unmatched to any gene: 5. Germline V CDR1 and CDR2: SGDLS, YYNGEE. CDR3 size: 16 residues. The sorted conventional CD4 T cells were gated as CD4+CD127+. In the case of this clone: Its cognate antigen is unknown.

The chain recombines TRBV9 with TRBJ2-3, with 10 bases fitting TRBD2. The sequence was obtained from a human donor with AIRE deficiency. Sequenced: conventional CD4+ T cells sorted from PBMCs. DNA of the CDR3: TGTGCCAGCAGCGTAGGGCTAGCGGGAGCTCCAGATACGCAGTATTTT. It encodes CASSVGLAGAPDTQYF.